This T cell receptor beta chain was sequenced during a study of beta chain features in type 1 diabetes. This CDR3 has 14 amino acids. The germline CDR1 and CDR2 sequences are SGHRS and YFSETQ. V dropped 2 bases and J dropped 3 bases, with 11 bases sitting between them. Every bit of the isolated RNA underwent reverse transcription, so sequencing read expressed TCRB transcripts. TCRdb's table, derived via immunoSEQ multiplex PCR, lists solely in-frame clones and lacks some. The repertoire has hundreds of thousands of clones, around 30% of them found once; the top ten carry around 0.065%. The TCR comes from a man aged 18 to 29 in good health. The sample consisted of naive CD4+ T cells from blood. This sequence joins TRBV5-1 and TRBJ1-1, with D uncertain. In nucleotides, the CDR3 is TGCGCCAGCAGCTTCGGGTTAAGGGACACTGAAGCTTTCTTT. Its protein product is CASSFGLRDTEAFF.